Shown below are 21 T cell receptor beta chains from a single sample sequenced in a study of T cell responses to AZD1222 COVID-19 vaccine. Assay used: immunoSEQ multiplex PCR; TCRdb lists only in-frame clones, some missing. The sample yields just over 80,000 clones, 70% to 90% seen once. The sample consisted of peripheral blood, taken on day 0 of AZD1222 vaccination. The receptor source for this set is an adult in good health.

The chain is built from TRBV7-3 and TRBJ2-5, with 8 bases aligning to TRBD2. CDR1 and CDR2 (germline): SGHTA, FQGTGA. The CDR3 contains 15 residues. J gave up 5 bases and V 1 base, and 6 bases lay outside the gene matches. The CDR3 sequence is CASSLSRTSYETQYF. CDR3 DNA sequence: TGTGCCAGCAGCTTAAGTAGGACTAGCTACGAGACCCAGTACTTC.

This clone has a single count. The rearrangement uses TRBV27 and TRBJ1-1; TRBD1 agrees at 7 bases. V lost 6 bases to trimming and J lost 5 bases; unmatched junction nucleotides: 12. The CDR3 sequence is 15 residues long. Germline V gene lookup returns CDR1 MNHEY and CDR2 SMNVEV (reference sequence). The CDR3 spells CASSPPRGGGTEAFF. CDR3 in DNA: TGTGCCAGCAGCCCACCCAGGGGGGGAGGGACTGAAGCTTTCTTT.

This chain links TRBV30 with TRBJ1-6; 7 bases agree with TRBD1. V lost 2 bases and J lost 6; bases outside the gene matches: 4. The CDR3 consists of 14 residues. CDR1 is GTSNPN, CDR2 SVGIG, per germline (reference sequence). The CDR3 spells CAWSSGTANSPLHF. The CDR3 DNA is TGTGCCTGGAGTTCCGGGACAGCTAATTCACCCCTCCACTTT.

In DNA form, the CDR3 reads TGTGCCAGCAGCGCGGGACTAGCTGAAAACAATGAGCAGTTCTTC. Amino acid sequence: CASSAGLAENNEQFF. V gene TRBV7-9 combines with J gene TRBJ2-1, with TRBD2 identical over 9 bases. CDR1 SEHNR and CDR2 FQNEAQ come from the germline V gene (reference sequence). Trimming at V came to 5 bases and at J to 5 bases, leaving 7 bases not matched to a gene. The length of the CDR3 is 15 residues.

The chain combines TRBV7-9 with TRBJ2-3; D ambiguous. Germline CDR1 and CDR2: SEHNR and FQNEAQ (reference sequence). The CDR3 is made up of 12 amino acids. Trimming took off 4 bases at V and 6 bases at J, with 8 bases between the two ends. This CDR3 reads CASSSPGDTQYF. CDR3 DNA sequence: TGTGCCAGCAGCTCCCCAGGCGATACGCAGTATTTT.

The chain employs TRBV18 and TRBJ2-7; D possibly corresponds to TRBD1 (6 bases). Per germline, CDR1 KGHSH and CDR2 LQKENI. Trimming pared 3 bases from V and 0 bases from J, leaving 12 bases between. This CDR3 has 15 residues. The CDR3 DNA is TGTGCCAGCTCACCTATGACAGGCGGCTCCTACGAGCAGTACTTC. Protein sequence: CASSPMTGGSYEQYF.

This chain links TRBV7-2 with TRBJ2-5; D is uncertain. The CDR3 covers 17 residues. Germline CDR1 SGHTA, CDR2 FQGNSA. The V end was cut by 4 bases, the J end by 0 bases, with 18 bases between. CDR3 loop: CASSSTPSPAYQETQYF. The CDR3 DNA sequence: TGTGCCAGCAGCTCCACCCCGAGCCCAGCGTACCAAGAGACCCAGTACTTC.

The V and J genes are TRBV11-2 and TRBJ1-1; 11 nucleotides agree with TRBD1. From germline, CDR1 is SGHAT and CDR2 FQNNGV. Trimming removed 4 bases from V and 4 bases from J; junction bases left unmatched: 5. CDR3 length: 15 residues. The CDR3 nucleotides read TGTGCCAGCAGCTCAGGACAGGGGGCCGGCACTGAAGCTTTCTTT. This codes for CASSSGQGAGTEAFF.

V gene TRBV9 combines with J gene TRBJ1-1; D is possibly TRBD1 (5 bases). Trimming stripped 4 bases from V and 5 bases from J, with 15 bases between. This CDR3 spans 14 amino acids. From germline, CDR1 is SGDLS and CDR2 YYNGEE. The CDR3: CASSPQGRRTEAFF. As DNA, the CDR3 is TGTGCCAGCAGCCCGCAGGGTAGGAGGACTGAAGCTTTCTTT.

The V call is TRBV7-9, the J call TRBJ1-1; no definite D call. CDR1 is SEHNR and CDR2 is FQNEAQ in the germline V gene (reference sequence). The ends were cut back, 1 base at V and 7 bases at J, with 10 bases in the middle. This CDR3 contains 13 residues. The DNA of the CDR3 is TGTGCCAGCAGCTTAGGAGCGTCCGGTGAAGCTTTCTTT. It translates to CASSLGASGEAFF. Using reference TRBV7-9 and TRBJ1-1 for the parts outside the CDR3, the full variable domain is DTGVSQNPRHKITKRGQNVTFRCDPISEHNRLYWYRQTLGQGPEFLTYFQNEAQLEKSRLLSDRFSAERPKGSFSTLEIQRTEQGDSAMYLCASSLGASGEAFFGQGTRLTVV.

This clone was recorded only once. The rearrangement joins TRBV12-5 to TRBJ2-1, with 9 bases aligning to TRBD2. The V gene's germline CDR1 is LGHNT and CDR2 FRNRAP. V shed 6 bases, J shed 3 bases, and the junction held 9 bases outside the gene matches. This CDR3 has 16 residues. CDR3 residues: CASGQGSGGLYNEQFF. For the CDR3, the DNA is TGTGCTAGTGGCCAGGGAAGCGGGGGGCTCTACAATGAGCAGTTCTTC.

The DNA for the CDR3 is TGTGCCAGCAGCTCTACCCAGAACACTGAAGCTTTCTTT. This sequence encodes CASSSTQNTEAFF. The gene calls are TRBV7-9 and TRBJ1-1; D remains unclear. The CDR3 spans 13 residues. V was pared by 4 bases and J by 1 base, with 7 bases between. Germline values: CDR1 SEHNR, CDR2 FQNEAQ (reference sequence). The variable domain in full, with the rest retrieved from reference TRBV7-9 and TRBJ1-1, is DTGVSQNPRHKITKRGQNVTFRCDPISEHNRLYWYRQTLGQGPEFLTYFQNEAQLEKSRLLSDRFSAERPKGSFSTLEIQRTEQGDSAMYLCASSSTQNTEAFFGQGTRLTVV.

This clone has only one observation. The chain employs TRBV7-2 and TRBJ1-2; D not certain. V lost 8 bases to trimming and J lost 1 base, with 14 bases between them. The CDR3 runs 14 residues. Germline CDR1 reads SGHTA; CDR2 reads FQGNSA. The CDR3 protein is CASASSYRNYGYTF. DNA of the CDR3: TGTGCCAGCGCCTCGTCTTACCGTAACTATGGCTACACCTTC.

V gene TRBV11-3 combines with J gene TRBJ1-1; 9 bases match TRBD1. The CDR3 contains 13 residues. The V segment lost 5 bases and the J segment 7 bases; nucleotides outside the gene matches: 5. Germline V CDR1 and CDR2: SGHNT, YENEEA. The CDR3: CASSAGTGNEAFF. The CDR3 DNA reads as TGTGCCAGCAGCGCCGGGACAGGGAATGAAGCTTTCTTT.

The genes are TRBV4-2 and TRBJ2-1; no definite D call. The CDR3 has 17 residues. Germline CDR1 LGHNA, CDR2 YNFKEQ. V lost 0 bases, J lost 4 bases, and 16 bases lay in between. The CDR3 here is CASSQENRLISYNEQFF. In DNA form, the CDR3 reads TGTGCCAGCAGCCAAGAAAATCGACTGATCTCTTACAATGAGCAGTTCTTC.

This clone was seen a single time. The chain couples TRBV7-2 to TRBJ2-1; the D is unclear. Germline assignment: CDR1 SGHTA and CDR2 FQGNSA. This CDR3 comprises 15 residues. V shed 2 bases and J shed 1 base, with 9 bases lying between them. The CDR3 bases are TGTGCCAGCAGCTTAAGAGGCCGGTCCTACAATGAGCAGTTCTTC. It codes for CASSLRGRSYNEQFF. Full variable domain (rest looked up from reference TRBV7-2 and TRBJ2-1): GAGVSQSPSNKVTEKGKDVELRCDPISGHTALYWYRQSLGQGLEFLIYFQGNSAPDKSGLPSDRFSAERTGGSVSTLTIQRTQQEDSAVYLCASSLRGRSYNEQFFGPGTRLTVL.

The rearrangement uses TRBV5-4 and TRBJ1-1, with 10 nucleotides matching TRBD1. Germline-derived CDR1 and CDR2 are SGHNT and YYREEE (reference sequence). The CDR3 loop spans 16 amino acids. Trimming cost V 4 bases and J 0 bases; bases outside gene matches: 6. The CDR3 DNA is TGTGCCAGCAGCAAAGACAGGGGGCAGATGAACACTGAAGCTTTCTTT. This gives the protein CASSKDRGQMNTEAFF.

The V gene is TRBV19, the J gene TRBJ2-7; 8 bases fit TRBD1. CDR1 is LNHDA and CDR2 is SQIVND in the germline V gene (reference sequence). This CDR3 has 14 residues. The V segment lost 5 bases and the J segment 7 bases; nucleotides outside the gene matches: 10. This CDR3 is CASSSDRDFWEQYF. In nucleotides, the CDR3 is TGTGCCAGTAGTTCGGACAGGGACTTTTGGGAGCAGTACTTC.

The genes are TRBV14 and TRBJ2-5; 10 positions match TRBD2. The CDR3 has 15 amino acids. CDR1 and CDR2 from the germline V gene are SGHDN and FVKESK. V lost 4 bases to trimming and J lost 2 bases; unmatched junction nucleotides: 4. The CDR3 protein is CASSRVAGGQETQYF. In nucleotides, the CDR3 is TGTGCCAGCAGCCGAGTAGCGGGGGGACAAGAGACCCAGTACTTC.

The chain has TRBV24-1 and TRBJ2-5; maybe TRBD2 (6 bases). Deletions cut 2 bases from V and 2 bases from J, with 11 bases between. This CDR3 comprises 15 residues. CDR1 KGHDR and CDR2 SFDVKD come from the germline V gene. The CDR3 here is CATSDSRRGQETQYF. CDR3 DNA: TGTGCCACCAGTGATTCCCGGCGGGGACAAGAGACCCAGTACTTC.

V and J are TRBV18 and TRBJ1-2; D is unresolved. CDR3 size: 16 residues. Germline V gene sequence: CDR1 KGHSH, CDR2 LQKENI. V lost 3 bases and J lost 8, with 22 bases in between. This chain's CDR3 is CASSPMARAAGEGYTF. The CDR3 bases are TGTGCCAGCTCACCGATGGCGAGGGCCGCCGGAGAGGGCTACACCTTC.